These 10 T cell receptor beta chains originate from one sample sequenced in a study of OX40 agonist ivuxolimab in advanced cancers. The assay was immunoSEQ multiplex PCR, and TCRdb's table has in-frame clones only and misses some. The profile shows under 65,000 clones, around four fifths of them singletons. The source was CD4+ or CD8+ T cells sorted from blood, collected in a trial of the OX40 agonist ivuxolimab. The receptors stem from an adult with an advanced solid tumor such as melanoma, head and neck, liver or kidney cancer.

The chain links TRBV6-6 to TRBJ2-5, with D perhaps matching TRBD2 (5 bases). Germline V gives CDR1 MNHNY, CDR2 SVGAGI (reference sequence). This CDR3 contains 13 residues. Trimming removed 8 bases at V and 7 bases at J, with 17 bases between. CDR3 nucleotide sequence: TGTGCCAGCCTACCGCCGGGGTCAGGGACCCAGTACTTC. Its protein is CASLPPGSGTQYF.

This clone has more than one count but fewer than ten. The rearrangement uses TRBV6-5 and TRBJ2-3; D tentatively reads TRBD1 or TRBD2 (7 bases each). V was pared by 7 bases and J by 10 bases, with 18 bases between. Germline V gives CDR1 MNHEY, CDR2 SVGAGI. The CDR3 runs 13 residues. The DNA of the CDR3 is TGTGCCAGCACCCGACAGGGAGGGAATGCGCAGTATTTT. Translated: CASTRQGGNAQYF.

The V call is TRBV6-6, the J call TRBJ1-4; 8 bases match TRBD1. Germline V gives CDR1 MNHNY, CDR2 SVGAGI (reference sequence). Unmatched junction bases numbered 5, after V lost 4 bases and J lost 7 bases. This CDR3 region has 14 residues. The CDR3 DNA reads TGTGCCAGCAGTTCTGACAGGGGTGGTGAAAAACTGTTTTTT. It encodes CASSSDRGGEKLFF.

The chain couples TRBV18 to TRBJ2-2, with a tentative D call TRBD2 (5 bases). The V gene lost 1 base and the J gene lost 7 bases, with 10 bases spanning the gap. CDR3 length: 14 amino acids. Germline V gene sequence: CDR1 KGHSH, CDR2 LQKENI. The CDR3: CASSPQRRVGELFF. Here the CDR3 DNA reads TGTGCCAGCTCACCACAGAGGCGGGTCGGGGAGCTGTTTTTT.

The chain carries TRBV4-2 and TRBJ1-4; D gene uncertain. Germline CDR1 is LGHNA and CDR2 is YNFKEQ. Trimming pared 3 bases from V and 0 bases from J, leaving 5 bases between. This CDR3 is built from 14 residues. The CDR3 region has the DNA TGTGCCAGCAGCCAGGATCCAACTAATGAAAAACTGTTTTTT. Protein sequence: CASSQDPTNEKLFF.

The V gene is TRBV15, the J gene TRBJ2-3, with D uncertain. V shed 0 bases and J shed 6 bases, with 13 bases lying between them. CDR1 LNHNV and CDR2 YYDKDF come from the germline V gene (reference sequence). This CDR3 is 15 amino acids long. CDR3 loop: CATSRDPQRSDTQYF. In DNA form, the CDR3 reads TGTGCCACCAGCAGAGACCCCCAGAGGAGTGATACGCAGTATTTT.

With regard to this clone: Other DNA variants within this sample encode the same CDR3. The chain joins TRBV30 to TRBJ1-1; a weak D match, TRBD1 (5 bases). In germline, CDR1 is GTSNPN, CDR2 SVGIG (reference sequence). This CDR3 comprises 13 residues. Trimming removed 1 base at V and 3 bases at J, with 9 bases between. CDR3 region: CAWSAQGYTEAFF. The CDR3 DNA follows: TGTGCCTGGAGTGCTCAGGGTTACACTGAAGCTTTCTTT.

This clone was counted ten times or more. The chain combines TRBV19 with TRBJ1-2, with D tentatively TRBD1 (5 bases). This CDR3 spans 13 amino acids. The germline CDR1 and CDR2 sequences are LNHDA and SQIVND (reference sequence). The V end lost 9 bases, the J end lost 7 bases, and 18 bases lay between the germline ends. The CDR3 bases are TGTGCCAGCAGACTGGGACCGGGGCGTGGCTACACCTTC. It encodes CASRLGPGRGYTF.

The V call is TRBV10-1, the J call TRBJ2-1; 7 bases fit TRBD2. The CDR3 length is 14 residues. The V segment lost 5 bases and the J segment 6 bases; nucleotides outside the gene matches: 7. Germline-derived CDR1 and CDR2 are WNHNN and SYGVQD (reference sequence). CDR3 bases: TGCGCCAGCAGTTCAACTTCTAGCGGCAATGAGCAGTTCTTC. Translated: CASSSTSSGNEQFF.

V and J are TRBV11-2 and TRBJ1-2; possibly TRBD1 for D (6 bases). The CDR3 totals 13 residues. Deletions cut 5 bases from V and 2 bases from J, with 9 bases between. Germline lookup yields CDR1 SGHAT and CDR2 FQNNGV. The CDR3, as DNA: TGTGCCAGCAGCGTTGACAGGAACTATGGCTACACCTTC. It encodes CASSVDRNYGYTF.